These T cell receptor beta chains were read from a single sample in a study of blood T cells in healthy people across ages. TCRdb passed the 5' RACE reads through MiXCR, listing each CDR3 protein once. Of some 850,000 distinct CDR3 sequences in the sample, 20% to 30% are singletons; the top ten hold around 3%. This sample also belongs to another study, concerning T cells of mothers and their children.

Sequenced input: blood. Receptors originate from a boy between 5 and 17 years old in good health. CDR3s include the opening cysteine and the closing phenylalanine or tryptophan. A D gene is named only where the DNA matches it firmly. Clone size is given for some rows only: seen once, a few or many times, or a class if the clone is expanded.

j_call: TRBJ1-1; clone_size: few; d_call: .; v_call: TRBV6-5; cdr3_aa: CASSYSSPNTEAFF; cdr3_nt: TGTGCCAGCAGTTACTCGAGTCCTAACACTGAAGCTTTCTTT
j_call: TRBJ1-2; clone_size: .; d_call: .; v_call: TRBV20-1; cdr3_aa: CSAPLDNYGYTF; cdr3_nt: TGCAGTGCCCCCCTTGACAACTATGGCTACACCTTC
j_call: TRBJ2-6; clone_size: .; d_call: .; v_call: TRBV7-9; cdr3_aa: CASSSLGTSGANVLTF; cdr3_nt: TGTGCCAGCAGCTCCCTAGGGACCTCTGGGGCCAACGTCCTGACTTTC
j_call: TRBJ1-5; clone_size: .; d_call: .; v_call: TRBV9; cdr3_aa: CASSVGQDNQPQHF; cdr3_nt: TGTGCCAGCAGCGTAGGTCAAGACAATCAGCCCCAGCATTTT
j_call: TRBJ2-5; clone_size: many; d_call: .; v_call: TRBV20-1; cdr3_aa: CSARVVGGGETQYF; cdr3_nt: TGCAGTGCTAGAGTGGTCGGAGGAGGGGAGACCCAGTACTTC
j_call: TRBJ1-2; clone_size: few; d_call: .; v_call: TRBV29-1; cdr3_aa: CSVQSTNYGYTF; cdr3_nt: TGCAGCGTTCAGAGTACCAACTATGGCTACACCTTC
j_call: TRBJ2-1; clone_size: .; d_call: .; v_call: TRBV15; cdr3_aa: CATSESGHNEQFF; cdr3_nt: TGTGCCACCAGCGAGTCGGGACACAATGAGCAGTTCTTC
j_call: TRBJ2-7; clone_size: .; d_call: .; v_call: TRBV28; cdr3_aa: CATRGLPTYEQYF; cdr3_nt: TGTGCCACGCGGGGACTTCCAACCTACGAGCAGTACTTC
j_call: TRBJ2-7; clone_size: few; d_call: .; v_call: TRBV2; cdr3_aa: CASSSGTDPYEQYF; cdr3_nt: TGTGCCAGCAGCTCCGGGACCGATCCCTACGAGCAGTACTTC
j_call: TRBJ2-5; clone_size: few; d_call: TRBD2; v_call: TRBV12-5; cdr3_aa: CASAPWRGGRGETQYF; cdr3_nt: TGTGCTAGTGCTCCCTGGCGGGGGGGCCGAGGAGAGACCCAGTACTTC
j_call: TRBJ1-1; clone_size: .; d_call: .; v_call: TRBV7-3; cdr3_aa: CASSFGGDSSEAFF; cdr3_nt: TGTGCCAGCAGCTTTGGGGGAGACAGCTCTGAAGCTTTCTTT
j_call: TRBJ2-7; clone_size: .; d_call: .; v_call: TRBV18; cdr3_aa: CASSPQGTEVSYEQYF; cdr3_nt: TGTGCCAGCTCACCGCAGGGGACCGAAGTTTCCTACGAGCAGTACTTC
j_call: TRBJ2-7; clone_size: .; d_call: .; v_call: TRBV27; cdr3_aa: CASSHTSGREQYF; cdr3_nt: TGTGCCAGCAGTCACACTTCAGGGAGAGAGCAGTACTTC
j_call: TRBJ2-5; clone_size: .; d_call: .; v_call: TRBV11-2; cdr3_aa: CASSLGGPRFQETQYF; cdr3_nt: TGTGCCAGCAGCTTAGGCGGCCCTCGTTTCCAAGAGACCCAGTACTTC
j_call: TRBJ2-1; clone_size: few; d_call: TRBD1; v_call: TRBV6-5; cdr3_aa: CASSRPGQGANEQFF; cdr3_nt: TGTGCCAGCAGCAGACCGGGACAGGGGGCGAATGAGCAGTTCTTC
j_call: TRBJ1-1; clone_size: few; d_call: TRBD1; v_call: TRBV19; cdr3_aa: CASSADRANTEAFF; cdr3_nt: TGTGCCAGTAGTGCGGACAGGGCGAACACTGAAGCTTTCTTT
j_call: TRBJ2-1; clone_size: .; d_call: TRBD2; v_call: TRBV5-1; cdr3_aa: CASSYQRGGGKNEQFF; cdr3_nt: TGCGCCAGCAGCTACCAGCGGGGGGGTGGGAAGAATGAGCAGTTCTTC
j_call: TRBJ2-7; clone_size: .; d_call: .; v_call: TRBV12-3/TRBV12-4; cdr3_aa: CASSLSARQPPREQYF; cdr3_nt: TGTGCCAGCAGTTTATCTGCCCGTCAGCCTCCTAGAGAGCAGTACTTC
j_call: TRBJ1-3; clone_size: .; d_call: .; v_call: TRBV15; cdr3_aa: CATSDGTASGNTIYF; cdr3_nt: TGTGCCACCAGCGACGGGACCGCGTCAGGAAACACCATATATTTT
j_call: TRBJ2-3; clone_size: few; d_call: .; v_call: TRBV20-1; cdr3_aa: CSARDRDPQYF; cdr3_nt: TGCAGTGCTAGAGATCGGGATCCGCAGTATTTT
j_call: TRBJ1-2; clone_size: few; d_call: .; v_call: TRBV5-1; cdr3_aa: CASSLAPVNQANYGYTF; cdr3_nt: TGCGCCAGCAGCTTGGCCCCAGTGAACCAAGCTAACTATGGCTACACCTTC
j_call: TRBJ2-5; clone_size: .; d_call: .; v_call: TRBV18; cdr3_aa: CASSPRASGGQETQYF; cdr3_nt: TGTGCCAGCTCACCACGCGCAAGCGGAGGGCAAGAGACCCAGTACTTC
j_call: TRBJ1-4; clone_size: .; d_call: .; v_call: TRBV5-5; cdr3_aa: CASSLEGSVVNEKLFF; cdr3_nt: TGTGCCAGCAGCTTGGAAGGCAGTGTCGTGAATGAAAAACTGTTTTTT
j_call: TRBJ2-7; clone_size: .; d_call: TRBD2; v_call: TRBV14; cdr3_aa: CASLFGSGGGSESYEQYF; cdr3_nt: TGTGCCAGCCTATTTGGAAGTGGGGGGGGGAGTGAGTCCTACGAGCAGTACTTC
j_call: TRBJ2-1; clone_size: .; d_call: .; v_call: TRBV7-9; cdr3_aa: CASSPRRQRYNEQFF; cdr3_nt: TGTGCCAGCAGCCCGAGGCGACAGAGGTACAATGAGCAGTTCTTC
j_call: TRBJ2-7; clone_size: few; d_call: TRBD2; v_call: TRBV7-9; cdr3_aa: CASSHRLAGGNEQYF; cdr3_nt: TGTGCCAGCAGCCACCGACTAGCGGGGGGGAACGAGCAGTACTTC